The 9 T cell receptor beta chains listed next were all sequenced from one sample in a study of CD8 T cells in ankylosing spondylitis. Each CDR3 protein is one row after TCRdb ran MiXCR on the 5' RACE reads. In the table there are about 160,000 distinct CDR3 sequences, about 17% of which are singletons. Sequencing was done on a sample of blood, either unsorted or a sorted T cell fraction (not recorded which). The receptors derive from a male donor with ankylosing spondylitis or in good health (not recorded which).

The CDR3 DNA reads TGTGCCAGCTCACCAGTACTAGCGGGAGACAATGAGCAGTTCTTC. It is translated as CASSPVLAGDNEQFF. V and J are TRBV18 and TRBJ2-1, with TRBD2 identical over 11 bases. Unmatched junction bases numbered 2, after V lost 2 bases and J lost 5 bases. CDR3 length: 15 residues. Germline CDR1 reads KGHSH; CDR2 reads LQKENI.

The V call is TRBV9, the J call TRBJ2-5; possibly TRBD1 for D (5 bases). The V gene's germline CDR1 is SGDLS and CDR2 YYNGEE. The CDR3 consists of 15 residues. V lost 0 bases, J lost 6 bases, and 15 bases lay in between. The CDR3 sequence is CASSVAGGQLKTQYF. In DNA form, the CDR3 reads TGTGCCAGCAGCGTAGCGGGCGGACAACTAAAGACCCAGTACTTC. The full variable domain, with the rest looked up from reference TRBV9 and TRBJ2-5, is DSGVTQTPKHLITATGQRVTLRCSPRSGDLSVYWYQQSLDQGLQFLIQYYNGEERAKGNILERFSAQQFPDLHSELNLSSLELGDSALYFCASSVAGGQLKTQYFGPGTRLLVL.

The V and J genes are TRBV13 and TRBJ1-4, with TRBD1 matching over 7 bases. V lost 6 bases to trimming and J lost 3 bases; unmatched junction nucleotides: 4. Germline V lookup: CDR1 PRHDT, CDR2 FYEKMQ (reference sequence). This CDR3 is built from 14 residues. The CDR3 region has the DNA TGTGCCAGCAGTTCGACAGGGTCTAATGAAAAACTGTTTTTT. Translating it yields CASSSTGSNEKLFF.

The chain employs TRBV5-1 and TRBJ1-2, with D perhaps matching TRBD1 (5 bases). The CDR3 loop spans 15 amino acids. The V and J ends lost 0 bases and 4 bases respectively, with 13 bases between them. CDR1 SGHRS and CDR2 YFSETQ come from the germline V gene. The CDR3 nucleotides read TGCGCCAGCAGCTTGGTTAGAGGGGCTAGCTATGGCTACACCTTC. Its protein is CASSLVRGASYGYTF.

This clonotype appeared many times. J is TRBJ1-5 and V is TRBV20-1; D remains unclear. This CDR3 comprises 16 residues. Trimming stripped 6 bases from V and 1 base from J, with 19 bases between. Germline V gene lookup returns CDR1 DFQATT and CDR2 SNEGSKA (reference sequence). This chain's CDR3 is CSASSSPAWSNQPQHF. The CDR3 DNA reads as TGCAGTGCGAGTAGTAGCCCCGCGTGGAGCAATCAGCCCCAGCATTTT.

The chain links TRBV28 to TRBJ1-6, with D uncertain. CDR1 is MDHEN and CDR2 is SYDVKM in the germline V gene. The CDR3 runs 13 residues. V was clipped by 5 bases and J by 10 bases, with 12 bases between them. CDR3 region: CASSSLGSSPLHF. The CDR3 DNA is TGTGCCAGCAGTAGCCTAGGGTCATCACCCCTCCACTTT.

This clonotype was picked up many times. This chain joins TRBV5-1 and TRBJ2-2; D is unresolved. Trimming took 1 base from V and 4 from J, leaving 8 bases between them. The CDR3 sequence is 14 residues long. In germline, CDR1 is SGHRS, CDR2 YFSETQ. In nucleotides, the CDR3 is TGCGCCAGCAGCTTGAGATCCACCACCGGGGAGCTGTTTTTT. Translation gives CASSLRSTTGELFF.

J is TRBJ2-7 and V is TRBV3-1; 7 nucleotides align to TRBD1. The junction had 3 bases not matched to a gene; V was cut back by 1 base and J by 6 bases. Germline-derived CDR1 and CDR2 are LGHDT and YNNKEL (reference sequence). The CDR3 loop spans 13 amino acids. The CDR3 sequence is CASSQGRTGEQYF. CDR3 DNA: TGTGCCAGCAGCCAAGGTCGGACAGGCGAGCAGTACTTC.

This clonotype was counted many times. This chain joins TRBV5-1 and TRBJ1-1; 9 bases are a match to TRBD1. The CDR3 has 18 residues. Germline V lookup: CDR1 SGHRS, CDR2 YFSETQ. With V trimmed by 2 bases and J by 2 bases, 13 bases remained unmatched. The CDR3 DNA is TGCGCCAGCAGCTTCTCTGGGACAGGGATGGGGGCTAACACTGAAGCTTTCTTT. Translation: CASSFSGTGMGANTEAFF.